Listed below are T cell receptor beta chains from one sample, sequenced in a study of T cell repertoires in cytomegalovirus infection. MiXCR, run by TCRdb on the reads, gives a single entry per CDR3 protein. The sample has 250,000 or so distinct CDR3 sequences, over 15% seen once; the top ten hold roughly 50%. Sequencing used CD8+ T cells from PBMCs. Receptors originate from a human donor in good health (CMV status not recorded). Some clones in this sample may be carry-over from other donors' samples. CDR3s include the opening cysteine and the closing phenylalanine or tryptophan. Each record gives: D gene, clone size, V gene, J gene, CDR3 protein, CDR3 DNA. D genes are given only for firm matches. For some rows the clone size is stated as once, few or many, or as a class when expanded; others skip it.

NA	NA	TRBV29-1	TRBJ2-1	CSVVFAVDNEQFF	TGCAGCGTTGTTTTCGCGGTCGACAATGAGCAGTTCTTC
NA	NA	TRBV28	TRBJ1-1	CASSFPGPREAFF	TGTGCCAGCAGTTTCCCTGGGCCTCGTGAAGCTTTCTTT
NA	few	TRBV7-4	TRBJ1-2	CASRGDYGYTF	TGTGCCAGCAGAGGAGACTATGGCTACACCTTC
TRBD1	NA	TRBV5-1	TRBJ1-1	CASSLGQGDRVNTVAFF	TGCGCCAGCAGCTTGGGGCAGGGGGATCGCGTGAACACTGTAGCTTTCTTT
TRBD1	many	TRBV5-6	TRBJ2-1	CASSTKQGAGSYNEQFF	TGTGCCAGCAGCACAAAACAGGGGGCTGGATCCTACAATGAGCAGTTCTTC
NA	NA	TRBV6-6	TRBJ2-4	CASSYSLMDSKNIQYF	TGTGCCAGCAGTTACTCGTTAATGGACAGTAAAAACATTCAGTACTTC
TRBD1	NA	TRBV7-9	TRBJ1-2	CASSSGQELWYGYTF	TGTGCCAGCAGCAGCGGACAGGAGTTATGGTATGGCTACACCTTC
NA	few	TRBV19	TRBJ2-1	CASSAQGSYNEQFF	TGTGCCAGTAGTGCACAGGGATCCTACAATGAGCAGTTCTTC
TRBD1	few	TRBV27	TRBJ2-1	CASSLLDSGTGKMNEQFF	TGTGCCAGCAGTTTATTGGATTCGGGGACAGGGAAGATGAATGAGCAGTTCTTC
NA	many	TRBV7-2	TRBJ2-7	CASSRTDRPGVQYF	TGTGCCAGCAGCCGGACGGACCGACCAGGTGTGCAGTACTTC
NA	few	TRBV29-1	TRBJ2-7	CSVAGTSLYEQYF	TGCAGCGTTGCGGGGACAAGCCTCTACGAGCAGTACTTC
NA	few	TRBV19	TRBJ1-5	CASSNSRQTLRPAGHQPQHF	TGTGCCAGTAGTAATTCGAGACAGACCTTAAGACCAGCGGGTCATCAGCCCCAGCATTTT
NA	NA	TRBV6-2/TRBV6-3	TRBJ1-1	CASSIGYEAFF	TGTGCCAGCAGTATAGGGTATGAAGCTTTCTTT
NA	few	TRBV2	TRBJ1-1	CALGGGYTEAFF	TGTGCCCTTGGTGGGGGGTACACTGAAGCTTTCTTT
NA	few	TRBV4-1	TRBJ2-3	CASSQVYTVSTDTQYF	TGCGCCAGCAGCCAAGTATATACGGTTAGCACAGATACGCAGTATTTT
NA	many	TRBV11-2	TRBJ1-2	CASSLDSGSGYGYTF	TGTGCCAGCAGCTTAGATAGCGGATCCGGCTATGGCTACACCTTC
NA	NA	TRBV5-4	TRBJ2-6	CASSTESYSGANVLTF	TGTGCCAGCAGCACTGAATCTTACTCTGGGGCCAACGTCCTGACTTTC
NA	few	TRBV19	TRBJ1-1	CASSIDWRGEAFF	TGTGCCAGTAGTATAGATTGGAGGGGAGAAGCTTTCTTT
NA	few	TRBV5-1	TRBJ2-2	CASSPTAGMDTGELFF	TGCGCCAGCAGCCCCACGGCTGGCATGGACACCGGGGAGCTGTTTTTT
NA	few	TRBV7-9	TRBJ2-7	CASSLFVGNEQYF	TGTGCCAGCAGCTTGTTCGTCGGGAACGAGCAGTACTTC
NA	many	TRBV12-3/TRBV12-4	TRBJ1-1	CASSLGGGNTEAFF	TGTGCCAGCAGCTTAGGGGGGGGTAACACTGAAGCTTTCTTT
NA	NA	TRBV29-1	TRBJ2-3	CSAPAGGRTDTQYF	TGCAGCGCGCCTGCTGGGGGGCGCACAGATACGCAGTATTTT
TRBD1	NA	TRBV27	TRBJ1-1	CASSLSRGRMNTEAFF	TGTGCCAGCAGTTTATCTAGGGGGCGGATGAACACTGAAGCTTTCTTT
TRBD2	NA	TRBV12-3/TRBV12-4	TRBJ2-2	CASSRLAGVRYTGELFF	TGTGCCAGCAGCCGGCTAGCGGGGGTTAGGTACACCGGGGAGCTGTTTTTT
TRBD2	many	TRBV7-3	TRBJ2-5	CASSSGTSGGDGEETQYF	TGTGCCAGCAGCTCCGGGACTAGCGGGGGGGACGGCGAGGAGACCCAGTACTTC
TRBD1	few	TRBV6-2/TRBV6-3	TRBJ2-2	CASSYYRGQSGTGELFF	TGTGCCAGCAGTTACTACAGGGGGCAGTCGGGCACCGGGGAGCTGTTTTTT
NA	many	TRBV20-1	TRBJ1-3	CSARGETDTRSFGNTIYF	TGCAGTGCTAGAGGGGAGACTGATACGAGGTCATTTGGAAACACCATATATTTT
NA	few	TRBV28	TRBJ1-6	CASNIPEGPVYSPLHF	TGTGCCAGCAACATTCCCGAGGGTCCCGTATATTCACCCCTCCACTTT
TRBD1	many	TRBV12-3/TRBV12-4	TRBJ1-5	CASSLMGQGESAQHF	TGTGCCAGCAGTTTAATGGGACAGGGAGAATCAGCCCAGCATTTT
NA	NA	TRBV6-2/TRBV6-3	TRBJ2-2	CASTHTGELFF	TGTGCCAGCACGCACACCGGGGAGCTGTTTTTT
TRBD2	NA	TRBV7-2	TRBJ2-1	CASSALLAGVYNEQFF	TGTGCCAGCAGCGCCCTACTAGCGGGGGTTTACAATGAGCAGTTCTTC
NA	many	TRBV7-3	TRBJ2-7	CASSPSAGGYEQYF	TGTGCCAGCAGCCCAAGTGCTGGGGGCTACGAGCAGTACTTC
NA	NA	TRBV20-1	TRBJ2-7	CSARGGIGYEQYF	TGCAGTGCTAGGGGTGGGATCGGCTACGAGCAGTACTTC
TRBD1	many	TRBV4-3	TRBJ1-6	CASSQDLTGERSPLHF	TGCGCCAGCAGCCAAGATCTCACAGGGGAGAGATCACCCCTCCACTTT
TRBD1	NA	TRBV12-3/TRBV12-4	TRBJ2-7	CASSLRGRRYEQYF	TGTGCCAGCAGCCTGAGGGGGCGCAGATACGAGCAGTACTTC
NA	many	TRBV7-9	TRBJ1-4	CAISSGFSQKLFF	TGTGCCATCAGCTCAGGGTTTTCCCAAAAACTGTTTTTT
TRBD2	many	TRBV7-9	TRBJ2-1	CASSSLLAGGYNEQFF	TGTGCCAGCAGCTCCCTCCTAGCGGGGGGTTACAATGAGCAGTTCTTC
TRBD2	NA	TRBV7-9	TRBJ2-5	CASSFPPFGGVAQETQYF	TGTGCCAGCAGCTTCCCCCCCTTTGGGGGGGTAGCTCAAGAGACCCAGTACTTC
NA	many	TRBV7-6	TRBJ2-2	CASSLGLITGELFF	TGTGCCAGCAGCCTGGGACTTATCACCGGGGAGCTGTTTTTT
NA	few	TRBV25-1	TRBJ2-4	CASSEYFPGIDKNIQYF	TGTGCCAGCAGTGAATATTTCCCAGGGATTGACAAAAACATTCAGTACTTC
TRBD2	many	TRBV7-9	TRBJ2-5	CASSLELAGAQETQYF	TGTGCCAGCAGTCTCGAACTAGCGGGGGCTCAAGAGACCCAGTACTTC
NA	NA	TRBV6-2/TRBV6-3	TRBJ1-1	CASSYPGEAFF	TGTGCCAGCAGTTATCCGGGGGAAGCTTTCTTT
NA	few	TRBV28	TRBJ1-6	CASNGGSNSPLHF	TGTGCCAGCAATGGGGGATCGAATTCACCCCTCCACTTT
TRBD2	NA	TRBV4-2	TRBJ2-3	CASSQESPLAGVADTQYF	TGTGCCAGCAGCCAAGAGTCCCCCCTAGCGGGGGTTGCAGATACGCAGTATTTT
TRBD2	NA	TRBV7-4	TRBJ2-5	CASSSTTLAGGPETQYF	TGTGCCAGCAGCTCGACTACTCTAGCGGGGGGGCCGGAGACCCAGTACTTC
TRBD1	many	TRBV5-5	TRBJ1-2	CASSGRGTGGLGYTF	TGTGCCAGCAGCGGAAGAGGGACAGGGGGTCTTGGCTACACCTTC
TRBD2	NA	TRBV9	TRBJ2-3	CASSGLGLAGAPTDTQYF	TGTGCCAGCAGCGGCCTGGGACTAGCGGGGGCCCCCACAGATACGCAGTATTTT
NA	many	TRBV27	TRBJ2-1	CASSATGWGEQFF	TGTGCCAGCAGTGCCACAGGGTGGGGTGAGCAGTTCTTC
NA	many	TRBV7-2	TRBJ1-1	CASSLSPEAFF	TGTGCCAGCAGCCTTAGCCCTGAAGCTTTCTTT
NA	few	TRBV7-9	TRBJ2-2	CASSFESTGELFF	TGTGCCAGCAGCTTCGAGAGCACCGGGGAGCTGTTTTTT